One sample yielded the 29 T cell receptor beta chains listed below, sequenced in a study of cytomegalovirus exposure and HLA in healthy donors. PCR used 60 Vbeta primers and 13 Jbeta primers. The data were produced by immunoSEQ multiplex PCR, yet TCRdb's version contains in-frame clones alone and is incomplete. The sample includes 150,000 or so clones, more than 60% of them seen just once. Sequencing was done on a sample of PBMCs. Receptor source: a man between 18 and 29 years old in good health and CMV-seropositive.

This clone was counted a few times. The V gene is TRBV7-9, the J gene TRBJ1-1; weak D call: TRBD1 (5 bases). Germline CDR1 SEHNR, CDR2 FQNEAQ (reference sequence). V dropped 5 bases and J dropped 7 bases, with 14 bases sitting between them. The CDR3 is 13 amino acids. Here the CDR3 DNA reads TGTGCCAGCAGCCGACAGCAAAACGATGAAGCTTTCTTT. Its protein product is CASSRQQNDEAFF.

The chain links TRBV4-1 to TRBJ2-7; D possibly corresponds to TRBD2 (6 bases). With 1 base removed from V and 0 bases from J, the gap between germline ends came to 10 bases. The CDR3 runs 15 residues. The germline gives CDR1 MGHRA, CDR2 YSYEKL. CDR3 coding DNA: TGCGCCAGCAGCCAAGGTGCCGGGAGCTCCTACGAGCAGTACTTC. Translation: CASSQGAGSSYEQYF.

V and J are TRBV5-8 and TRBJ1-3; perhaps TRBD1 as D (5 bases). The germline V gene has CDR1 SGHTS and CDR2 YDEGEE. V was cut by 3 bases and J by 4 bases, with 17 bases left in between. This CDR3 has 16 amino acids. CDR3 sequence reads: CASSYQTGLGGNTIYF. DNA of the CDR3: TGTGCCAGCAGCTACCAGACGGGACTCGGGGGAAACACCATATATTTT.

This clone was seen more than once but under ten times. The V call is TRBV7-9, the J call TRBJ2-1; TRBD2 agrees at 12 bases. This CDR3 contains 15 residues. The V gene end was trimmed by 11 bases and the J gene end by 1 base; junction bases not matched to a gene: 6. Looked up from germline, CDR1 is SEHNR and CDR2 is FQNEAQ (reference sequence). This chain's CDR3 is CAGLAGGPSYNEQFF. In nucleotides, the CDR3 is TGTGCCGGCCTAGCGGGAGGGCCTTCCTACAATGAGCAGTTCTTC.

The chain combines TRBV5-6 with TRBJ1-5; D might be TRBD1 (6 bases). The germline gives CDR1 SGHDT, CDR2 YYEEEE. V lost 1 base, J lost 0 bases, and 11 bases lay in between. The CDR3 runs 16 residues. DNA of the CDR3: TGTGCCAGCAGCTTGTCAGGGGTGTATAGCAATCAGCCCCAGCATTTT. Translated: CASSLSGVYSNQPQHF.

The chain carries TRBV7-3 and TRBJ2-3; D gene ambiguous. CDR1 and CDR2 from the germline V gene are SGHTA and FQGTGA. This CDR3 is built from 11 residues. V dropped 3 bases and J dropped 6 bases, with 4 bases sitting between them. This CDR3 reads CASSLRDTQYF. Here the CDR3 DNA reads TGTGCCAGCAGCTTGCGGGATACGCAGTATTTT.

This chain links TRBV4-1 with TRBJ1-4; TRBD1 is a possible D gene (5 bases). The CDR3 loop spans 16 amino acids. V was shortened by 3 bases and J by 6 bases, with 17 bases between the two germline ends. The V gene's germline CDR1 is MGHRA and CDR2 YSYEKL. The CDR3 DNA reads TGCGCCAGCAGCCATTTCGGTCGACAGCGCTATGAAAAACTGTTTTTT. This sequence encodes CASSHFGRQRYEKLFF.

With regard to this clone: One junction end disagrees with the germline gene, perhaps due to a read error. V gene TRBV7-7 combines with J gene TRBJ2-2; possible D gene TRBD2, 5 bases. Germline assignment: CDR1 SSHAT and CDR2 FNYEAQ (reference sequence). CDR3 size: 15 residues. CDR3 residues: CASSSVSANTGELFF. The CDR3 coding sequence is TGTGCTAGCAGCTCGGTTAGCGCGAACACCGGGGAGCTGTTTTTT.

The chain links TRBV28 to TRBJ2-5; D is unresolved. From germline, CDR1 is MDHEN and CDR2 SYDVKM. The CDR3 loop spans 14 amino acids. V dropped 7 bases and J dropped 0 bases, with 12 bases sitting between them. CDR3 DNA: TGTGCCAGCACCGCGCGATCTTACCAAGAGACCCAGTACTTC. Its protein is CASTARSYQETQYF.

The chain carries TRBV5-1 and TRBJ1-4; 11 bases line up with TRBD1. The V gene end was trimmed by 4 bases and the J gene end by 0 bases; junction bases not matched to a gene: 2. Germline V gene sequence: CDR1 SGHRS, CDR2 YFSETQ. The CDR3 has 16 amino acids. DNA of the CDR3: TGCGCCAGCAGCCGGGGACAGGGGGCAACTAATGAAAAACTGTTTTTT. It codes for CASSRGQGATNEKLFF.

Concerning this clone itself: At the DNA level, this CDR3 is encoded by other sequences in the same sample as well. The chain joins TRBV18 to TRBJ2-7; TRBD1 matches 7 bases. Germline CDR1 is KGHSH and CDR2 is LQKENI. The CDR3 covers 15 residues. V shed 4 bases, J shed 5 bases, and the junction held 11 bases outside the gene matches. This CDR3 is CASSLVETGNNEQYF. CDR3 DNA: TGTGCCAGCTCACTAGTCGAGACAGGGAACAACGAGCAGTACTTC.

The V call is TRBV12-5, the J call TRBJ1-1, with D possibly being TRBD1 (6 bases). The V end lost 2 bases, the J end lost 1 base, and 11 bases lay between the germline ends. The CDR3 length is 15 residues. The germline gives CDR1 LGHNT, CDR2 FRNRAP. CDR3 bases: TGTGCTAGTGGTTTGATGGGGGCGTCGAACACTGAAGCTTTCTTT. This encodes CASGLMGASNTEAFF.

The genes are TRBV19 and TRBJ2-7; possibly TRBD2 for D (5 bases). The CDR3 contains 16 residues. Looked up from germline, CDR1 is LNHDA and CDR2 is SQIVND (reference sequence). V was pared by 5 bases and J by 3 bases, with 20 bases between. CDR3 in amino acids: CASSSIGLSEGYEQYF. The CDR3 DNA is TGTGCCAGTAGTTCTATCGGCCTCTCCGAGGGCTACGAGCAGTACTTC.

The chain employs TRBV19 and TRBJ1-1, with D maybe TRBD1 (6 bases). Germline V lookup: CDR1 LNHDA, CDR2 SQIVND (reference sequence). The CDR3 consists of 15 residues. The V end lost 1 base, the J end lost 3 bases, and 12 bases lay between the germline ends. The CDR3 spells CASSIGRRGYTEAFF. The CDR3 bases are TGTGCCAGTAGTATAGGGCGCAGGGGATACACTGAAGCTTTCTTT. Looking up the rest from reference TRBV19 and TRBJ1-1 gives the full variable domain: DGGITQSPKYLFRKEGQNVTLSCEQNLNHDAMYWYRQDPGQGLRLIYYSQIVNDFQKGDIAEGYSVSREKKESFPLTVTSAQKNPTAFYLCASSIGRRGYTEAFFGQGTRLTVV.

The chain couples TRBV7-9 to TRBJ1-2; 12 nucleotides align to TRBD1. The V gene's germline CDR1 is SEHNR and CDR2 FQNEAQ (reference sequence). This CDR3 has 16 residues. Trimming at V came to 2 bases and at J to 5 bases, leaving 6 bases not matched to a gene. This CDR3 reads CASSLRDRGLSYGYTF. CDR3 DNA sequence: TGTGCCAGCAGCTTAAGGGACAGGGGGCTTAGTTATGGCTACACCTTC. Complete variable domain (other parts from reference TRBV7-9 and TRBJ1-2): DTGVSQNPRHKITKRGQNVTFRCDPISEHNRLYWYRQTLGQGPEFLTYFQNEAQLEKSRLLSDRFSAERPKGSFSTLEIQRTEQGDSAMYLCASSLRDRGLSYGYTFGSGTRLTVV.

Only a few counts were recorded for this clone. The rearrangement links TRBV2 to TRBJ2-5; 10 bases align to TRBD1. Germline V lookup: CDR1 SNHLY, CDR2 FYNNEI. The junction had 6 bases not matched to a gene; V was cut back by 1 base and J by 4 bases. The CDR3 totals 16 residues. The CDR3 bases are TGTGCCAGCAGTGAAGTTGGGACAGGGGTTGGAGAGACCCAGTACTTC. Translated, it gives CASSEVGTGVGETQYF.

The rearrangement joins TRBV27 to TRBJ1-2, with 11 bases that match TRBD1. This CDR3 is built from 13 residues. CDR1 is MNHEY and CDR2 is SMNVEV in the germline V gene (reference sequence). V lost 3 bases, J lost 7 bases, and 1 base stayed unmatched. CDR3 coding DNA: TGTGCCAGCAGTTTGGGGACAGGGGGTGGCTACACCTTC. Its translation: CASSLGTGGGYTF.

This chain's CDR3 is CASGEGVLEAFF. In nucleotides, the CDR3 is TGTGCCAGCGGTGAAGGGGTCCTTGAAGCTTTCTTT. This chain joins TRBV27 and TRBJ1-1; D might be TRBD1 (5 bases). The ends were cut back, 8 bases at V and 7 bases at J, with 14 bases in the middle. CDR1 is MNHEY and CDR2 is SMNVEV in the germline V gene (reference sequence). This CDR3 region has 12 residues.

The rearrangement uses TRBV18 and TRBJ2-1; TRBD1 aligns across 10 bases. Germline trimming cut 6 bases from V and 8 bases from J; bases unmatched to any gene: 10. CDR1 KGHSH and CDR2 LQKENI come from the germline V gene. The CDR3 is 15 residues long. Written as DNA, the CDR3 is TGTGCCAGCTCCCGGGGGACAGGGGTGAAGGATGAGCAGTTCTTC. The encoded protein is CASSRGTGVKDEQFF. The variable domain in full, completed from reference TRBV18 and TRBJ2-1, reads NAGVMQNPRHLVRRRGQEARLRCSPMKGHSHVYWYRQLPEEGLKFMVYLQKENIIDESGMPKERFSAEFPKEGPSILRIQQVVRGDSAAYFCASSRGTGVKDEQFFGPGTRLTVL.

The V and J genes are TRBV30 and TRBJ1-1, with 7 bases that match TRBD1. The CDR3 extends over 13 amino acids. V lost 3 bases and J lost 1; bases outside the gene matches: 2. CDR1 GTSNPN and CDR2 SVGIG come from the germline V gene (reference sequence). CDR3 sequence reads: CAWSRTGNTEAFF. DNA of the CDR3: TGTGCCTGGAGCAGGACAGGGAACACTGAAGCTTTCTTT.

This chain links TRBV10-2 with TRBJ2-5, with 9 bases identical to TRBD1. The CDR3 covers 14 residues. The ends lost 6 bases at V and 7 bases at J; junction bases unmatched: 9. In germline, CDR1 is WSHSY, CDR2 SAAADI. DNA of the CDR3: TGCGCCAGCAGCGCCTGGGACAGGGAGGGGACCCAGTACTTC. This gives the protein CASSAWDREGTQYF.

This clone was detected only a few times. The chain uses TRBV2 and TRBJ1-2; 8 nucleotides line up with TRBD1. The CDR3 has 14 residues. Unmatched junction bases numbered 9, after V lost 6 bases and J lost 6 bases. Germline CDR1 SNHLY, CDR2 FYNNEI. The CDR3 sequence: CASRSGQGLHGYTF. DNA for the CDR3: TGTGCCAGCAGGTCCGGACAGGGCCTGCATGGCTACACCTTC. Full variable domain (outside the CDR3, taken from reference TRBV2 and TRBJ1-2): EPEVTQTPSHQVTQMGQEVILRCVPISNHLYFYWYRQILGQKVEFLVSFYNNEISEKSEIFDDQFSVERPDGSNFTLKIRSTKLEDSAMYFCASRSGQGLHGYTFGSGTRLTVV.

The chain recombines TRBV28 with TRBJ2-7, with no clear D. Germline V gives CDR1 MDHEN, CDR2 SYDVKM. V shed 5 bases and J shed 4 bases, with 12 bases lying between them. The CDR3 is 13 amino acids. CDR3 in DNA: TGTGCCAGCAGTCCCCCTGGAGATTACGAGCAGTACTTC. It yields the protein CASSPPGDYEQYF.

This chain connects TRBV20-1 to TRBJ1-2; 7 bases fit TRBD1. V gave up 6 bases and J gave up 10 bases; unmatched junction bases: 8. The CDR3 is 11 amino acids. CDR1 DFQATT and CDR2 SNEGSKA come from the germline V gene (reference sequence). CDR3: CSATTGDVYTF. Written as DNA, the CDR3 is TGCAGTGCGACTACAGGGGATGTCTACACCTTC.

The chain carries TRBV5-6 and TRBJ1-3, with D unclear. The CDR3 is 13 amino acids. V was trimmed by 0 bases and J by 1 base, leaving 2 bases between them. The germline CDR1 and CDR2 sequences are SGHDT and YYEEEE. CDR3: CASSLASGNTIYF. The CDR3 DNA reads as TGTGCCAGCAGCTTGGCTTCTGGAAACACCATATATTTT.

J is TRBJ2-3 and V is TRBV30; 8 positions agree with TRBD1. CDR3 size: 15 residues. After removal of 3 bases from V and 2 bases from J, the junction contained 7 bases not matched to a gene. Germline V CDR1 and CDR2: GTSNPN, SVGIG (reference sequence). The CDR3 protein is CAWSEQGVPTDTQYF. CDR3 coding DNA: TGTGCCTGGAGCGAACAGGGGGTCCCCACAGATACGCAGTATTTT.

The chain has TRBV2 and TRBJ1-4; 7 bases fit TRBD1. This CDR3 is built from 13 residues. The V gene end was trimmed by 5 bases and the J gene end by 8 bases; junction bases not matched to a gene: 5. Germline CDR1 and CDR2: SNHLY and FYNNEI. CDR3 coding DNA: TGTGCCAGCAGTTGGCAGGGGGTCGAAAAACTGTTTTTT. Protein product: CASSWQGVEKLFF.

The J gene is TRBJ1-2, the V gene TRBV9, with 8 bases identical to TRBD1. Germline V gene lookup returns CDR1 SGDLS and CDR2 YYNGEE. J gave up 8 bases and V 3 bases, and 6 bases lay outside the gene matches. This CDR3 is built from 13 residues. CDR3 DNA sequence: TGTGCCAGCAGCGCGACCCCAGGGGGCGGCTACACCTTC. As protein: CASSATPGGGYTF.

This clone has just a few counts. V is TRBV28 and J is TRBJ1-1; D is perhaps TRBD1 (6 bases). Germline-derived CDR1 and CDR2 are MDHEN and SYDVKM. The CDR3 runs 14 residues. Deletions cut 7 bases from V and 6 bases from J, with 18 bases between. For the CDR3, the DNA is TGTGCCAGCACCCTTACAGGGTATTCTCCTGAAGCTTTCTTT. This sequence encodes CASTLTGYSPEAFF.